This is a list of T cell receptor beta chains from one sample in a study of blood T cell repertoires in COVID-19. Data came from immunoSEQ multiplex PCR; TCRdb stores just in-frame clones and leaves some out. The repertoire holds 50,000 to 80,000 clones, 70% to 90% seen once, with roughly a tenth in the top ten. Sequencing used PBMCs or T cells enriched from blood (not recorded which). Every receptor here comes from a woman aged 40 to 49 who had recovered from COVID-19. Both conserved end residues are part of each CDR3. D genes are given only for firm matches. Part of the rows lack a size; the others show once, few, many or a class for expanded clones.

len: 13
j_gene: TRBJ1-5
d_gene: .
abundance: .
v_gene: TRBV6-5
CDR3aa: CASNQGAGQPQHF
CDR3nt: TGTGCCAGCAATCAGGGTGCTGGTCAGCCCCAGCATTTT

len: 15
j_gene: TRBJ2-7
d_gene: TRBD1
abundance: .
v_gene: TRBV27
CDR3aa: CASSFVRDRAYEQYF
CDR3nt: TGTGCCAGCAGTTTTGTAAGGGACAGGGCATACGAGCAGTACTTC

len: 16
j_gene: TRBJ2-3
d_gene: TRBD2
abundance: few
v_gene: TRBV19
CDR3aa: CATGTRSGGAADTQYF
CDR3nt: TGTGCCACCGGAACGAGAAGCGGGGGGGCCGCAGATACGCAGTATTTT

len: 12
j_gene: TRBJ2-2
d_gene: .
abundance: .
v_gene: TRBV7-3
CDR3aa: CASAGADGELFF
CDR3nt: TGTGCCAGCGCAGGGGCCGACGGGGAGCTGTTTTTT

len: 13
j_gene: TRBJ1-2
d_gene: .
abundance: .
v_gene: TRBV3-1/TRBV3-2
CDR3aa: CASSPRWESGYTF
CDR3nt: TGTGCCAGCAGCCCCCGTTGGGAGTCCGGCTACACCTTC

len: 15
j_gene: TRBJ2-1
d_gene: .
abundance: .
v_gene: TRBV18
CDR3aa: CASSPVKGLMDEQFF
CDR3nt: TGTGCCAGCTCACCGGTCAAGGGGCTTATGGATGAGCAGTTCTTC

len: 13
j_gene: TRBJ1-2
d_gene: .
abundance: .
v_gene: TRBV15
CDR3aa: CATSSTRVHGYTF
CDR3nt: TGTGCCACCAGCAGCACCAGGGTGCATGGCTACACCTTC

len: 13
j_gene: TRBJ1-4
d_gene: .
abundance: .
v_gene: TRBV12-3/TRBV12-4
CDR3aa: CASSLSGFEKLFF
CDR3nt: TGTGCCAGCAGTTTATCAGGGTTTGAAAAACTGTTTTTT

len: 13
j_gene: TRBJ1-3
d_gene: .
abundance: .
v_gene: TRBV2
CDR3aa: CASSAGAGNTIYF
CDR3nt: TGTGCCAGCAGTGCAGGGGCTGGAAACACCATATATTTT

len: 13
j_gene: TRBJ2-7
d_gene: TRBD2
abundance: .
v_gene: TRBV4-1
CDR3aa: CASSQYGTNEQYF
CDR3nt: TGCGCCAGCAGCCAGTACGGGACTAACGAGCAGTACTTC

len: 16
j_gene: TRBJ2-3
d_gene: .
abundance: once
v_gene: TRBV29-1
CDR3aa: CSVRDLSRGSTDTQYF
CDR3nt: TGCAGCGTACGGGACTTATCTAGAGGCAGCACAGATACGCAGTATTTT

len: 18
j_gene: TRBJ2-1
d_gene: TRBD1
abundance: .
v_gene: TRBV19
CDR3aa: CASSPRSSGTGVYNEQFF
CDR3nt: TGTGCCAGTAGTCCCCGAAGTTCAGGGACAGGAGTCTACAATGAGCAGTTCTTC

len: 15
j_gene: TRBJ2-3
d_gene: .
abundance: .
v_gene: TRBV5-1
CDR3aa: CASSLVGPEGDTQYF
CDR3nt: TGCGCCAGCAGCTTGGTAGGCCCTGAGGGAGATACGCAGTATTTT

len: 15
j_gene: TRBJ2-1
d_gene: .
abundance: .
v_gene: TRBV7-2
CDR3aa: CASSLAGTAYNEQFF
CDR3nt: TGTGCCAGCAGCTTAGCGGGGACTGCCTACAATGAGCAGTTCTTC

len: 14
j_gene: TRBJ1-4
d_gene: .
abundance: .
v_gene: TRBV13
CDR3aa: CASSLSRTGEKLFF
CDR3nt: TGTGCCAGCAGCTTAAGTCGGACGGGGGAAAAACTGTTTTTT

len: 16
j_gene: TRBJ2-1
d_gene: TRBD2
abundance: .
v_gene: TRBV11-2
CDR3aa: CASSTPLAGGDNEQFF
CDR3nt: TGTGCCAGCAGCACCCCCCTAGCGGGGGGGGACAATGAGCAGTTCTTC

len: 14
j_gene: TRBJ2-1
d_gene: TRBD1
abundance: .
v_gene: TRBV27
CDR3aa: CASSHRTGSNEQFF
CDR3nt: TGTGCCAGCAGTCACAGGACAGGGTCTAATGAGCAGTTCTTC

len: 15
j_gene: TRBJ1-5
d_gene: .
abundance: .
v_gene: TRBV5-8
CDR3aa: CASSGGIGSNQPQHF
CDR3nt: TGTGCCAGCAGCGGGGGGATCGGTAGCAATCAGCCCCAGCATTTT

len: 16
j_gene: TRBJ1-5
d_gene: .
abundance: once
v_gene: TRBV24-1
CDR3aa: CATSDKRDYSNQPQHF
CDR3nt: TGTGCCACCAGTGACAAGAGGGACTATAGCAATCAGCCCCAGCATTTT

len: 12
j_gene: TRBJ1-1
d_gene: TRBD1
abundance: .
v_gene: TRBV3-1/TRBV3-2
CDR3aa: CASSLEGQKAFF
CDR3nt: TGTGCCAGCAGCCTAGAGGGACAGAAAGCTTTCTTT

len: 14
j_gene: TRBJ1-5
d_gene: .
abundance: .
v_gene: TRBV2
CDR3aa: CASSDFGSAQPQHF
CDR3nt: TGTGCCAGCAGTGATTTCGGGTCGGCTCAGCCCCAGCATTTT

len: 13
j_gene: TRBJ2-1
d_gene: .
abundance: .
v_gene: TRBV19
CDR3aa: CATISPFSNEQFF
CDR3nt: TGTGCCACCATAAGCCCATTTAGTAATGAGCAGTTCTTC

len: 16
j_gene: TRBJ1-2
d_gene: TRBD1
abundance: once
v_gene: TRBV7-9
CDR3aa: CASSLRFENRGDGYTF
CDR3nt: TGTGCCAGCAGCTTAAGATTTGAGAACAGGGGGGATGGCTACACCTTC

len: 14
j_gene: TRBJ2-5
d_gene: .
abundance: .
v_gene: TRBV5-4
CDR3aa: CASHLPGPKETQYF
CDR3nt: TGTGCCAGCCACCTGCCGGGTCCCAAAGAGACCCAGTACTTC

len: 17
j_gene: TRBJ2-2
d_gene: .
abundance: .
v_gene: TRBV19
CDR3aa: CASSPLLAGMDTGELFF
CDR3nt: TGTGCCAGTAGTCCCTTACTAGCAGGGATGGACACCGGGGAGCTGTTTTTT

len: 16
j_gene: TRBJ2-3
d_gene: TRBD1
abundance: .
v_gene: TRBV19
CDR3aa: CASSMTGVGSTDTQYF
CDR3nt: TGTGCCAGTAGTATGACAGGGGTGGGGAGCACAGATACGCAGTATTTT

len: 14
j_gene: TRBJ1-2
d_gene: TRBD1
abundance: .
v_gene: TRBV4-1
CDR3aa: CASRRVGQGHGYTF
CDR3nt: TGCGCCAGCAGACGGGTCGGACAGGGCCATGGCTACACCTTC

len: 18
j_gene: TRBJ2-6
d_gene: TRBD1
abundance: .
v_gene: TRBV4-2
CDR3aa: CASSHTGTGGSGANVLTF
CDR3nt: TGTGCCAGCAGCCATACCGGGACAGGGGGCTCTGGGGCCAACGTCCTGACTTTC

len: 16
j_gene: TRBJ2-2
d_gene: TRBD2
abundance: .
v_gene: TRBV11-3
CDR3aa: CASRQRGGQGAGELFF
CDR3nt: TGTGCCAGCAGGCAGCGGGGGGGCCAAGGAGCCGGGGAGCTGTTTTTT

len: 14
j_gene: TRBJ1-2
d_gene: .
abundance: .
v_gene: TRBV19
CDR3aa: CASSAGGQNYGYTF
CDR3nt: TGTGCCAGTAGCGCCGGTGGACAGAACTATGGCTACACCTTC

len: 15
j_gene: TRBJ2-1
d_gene: .
abundance: .
v_gene: TRBV4-1
CDR3aa: CASSQDTGGHNEQFF
CDR3nt: TGCGCCAGCAGCCAGGATACGGGGGGCCACAATGAGCAGTTCTTC

len: 15
j_gene: TRBJ2-3
d_gene: .
abundance: few
v_gene: TRBV5-1
CDR3aa: CASSFGAASTDTQYF
CDR3nt: TGCGCCAGCAGCTTTGGAGCGGCTAGCACAGATACGCAGTATTTT

len: 16
j_gene: TRBJ2-5
d_gene: TRBD2
abundance: .
v_gene: TRBV13
CDR3aa: CASSLYSRPGRETQYF
CDR3nt: TGTGCCAGCAGCTTATACTCCAGGCCCGGGAGGGAGACCCAGTACTTC

len: 13
j_gene: TRBJ2-2
d_gene: TRBD1
abundance: .
v_gene: TRBV12-3/TRBV12-4
CDR3aa: CASDRANTGELFF
CDR3nt: TGTGCCAGCGACAGGGCGAACACCGGGGAGCTGTTTTTT

len: 16
j_gene: TRBJ2-7
d_gene: TRBD1
abundance: once
v_gene: TRBV15
CDR3aa: CATSRDNRGISYEQYF
CDR3nt: TGTGCCACCAGCAGAGATAACAGGGGTATCTCCTACGAGCAGTACTTC

len: 15
j_gene: TRBJ2-3
d_gene: .
abundance: .
v_gene: TRBV4-1
CDR3aa: CASSQGPTGSDTQYF
CDR3nt: TGCGCCAGCAGCCAGGGCCCTACAGGGTCGGATACGCAGTATTTT

len: 14
j_gene: TRBJ1-6
d_gene: TRBD1
abundance: .
v_gene: TRBV28
CDR3aa: CASSPTGDNSPLHF
CDR3nt: TGTGCCAGCAGTCCCACAGGGGATAATTCACCCCTCCACTTT

len: 14
j_gene: TRBJ2-2
d_gene: .
abundance: .
v_gene: TRBV7-9
CDR3aa: CASSRDRVTGELFF
CDR3nt: TGTGCCAGCAGCCGTGACAGAGTCACCGGGGAGCTGTTTTTT

len: 13
j_gene: TRBJ2-7
d_gene: .
abundance: .
v_gene: TRBV12-3/TRBV12-4
CDR3aa: CASSGDRHYEQYF
CDR3nt: TGTGCCAGCAGCGGTGACAGACACTACGAGCAGTACTTC

len: 13
j_gene: TRBJ2-3
d_gene: TRBD1
abundance: .
v_gene: TRBV15
CDR3aa: CATSREGQGKQYF
CDR3nt: TGTGCCACCAGCAGGGAGGGACAGGGAAAACAGTATTTT

len: 13
j_gene: TRBJ2-2
d_gene: TRBD2
abundance: .
v_gene: TRBV2
CDR3aa: CASGGGATGELFF
CDR3nt: TGTGCCAGCGGCGGGGGGGCCACCGGGGAGCTGTTTTTT

len: 18
j_gene: TRBJ2-5
d_gene: .
abundance: .
v_gene: TRBV21-1
CDR3aa: CASTLYCWTSCRKETQYF
CDR3nt: TGTGCCAGCACCTTGTACTGCTGGACATCATGCCGTAAAGAGACCCAGTACTTC

len: 14
j_gene: TRBJ2-2
d_gene: TRBD1
abundance: .
v_gene: TRBV7-9
CDR3aa: CASTRDSRTGELFF
CDR3nt: TGTGCCAGCACAAGGGACAGTAGGACCGGGGAGCTGTTTTTT

len: 14
j_gene: TRBJ1-5
d_gene: TRBD1
abundance: .
v_gene: TRBV5-1
CDR3aa: CASSPDRGTQPQHF
CDR3nt: TGCGCCAGCAGCCCCGACAGGGGAACTCAGCCCCAGCATTTT

len: 15
j_gene: TRBJ2-7
d_gene: TRBD1
abundance: .
v_gene: TRBV10-3
CDR3aa: CAISLEGTGFNEQYF
CDR3nt: TGTGCCATCAGTTTGGAGGGGACAGGGTTCAACGAGCAGTACTTC

len: 16
j_gene: TRBJ2-1
d_gene: TRBD2
abundance: .
v_gene: TRBV5-1
CDR3aa: CASSLAGGRRDNEQFF
CDR3nt: TGCGCCAGCAGCCTGGCGGGGGGCCGTAGAGACAATGAGCAGTTCTTC

len: 16
j_gene: TRBJ2-7
d_gene: TRBD2
abundance: .
v_gene: TRBV27
CDR3aa: CASSALAGGFVYEQYF
CDR3nt: TGTGCCAGCAGTGCACTAGCGGGGGGATTCGTGTACGAGCAGTACTTC

len: 12
j_gene: TRBJ1-2
d_gene: .
abundance: .
v_gene: TRBV6-5
CDR3aa: CASRETGYGYTF
CDR3nt: TGTGCCAGCAGAGAGACAGGCTATGGCTACACCTTC

len: 11
j_gene: TRBJ1-2
d_gene: .
abundance: .
v_gene: TRBV6-5
CDR3aa: CASRLAYGYTF
CDR3nt: TGTGCCAGCAGACTAGCGTATGGCTACACCTTC

len: 15
j_gene: TRBJ2-5
d_gene: TRBD1
abundance: .
v_gene: TRBV4-1
CDR3aa: CASSLRLTGQETQYF
CDR3nt: TGCGCCAGCAGCCTACGTCTGACAGGGCAAGAGACCCAGTACTTC

len: 13
j_gene: TRBJ1-2
d_gene: TRBD1
abundance: .
v_gene: TRBV12-3/TRBV12-4
CDR3aa: CASGSRTGVGNTF
CDR3nt: TGTGCCAGCGGGTCAAGGACAGGGGTTGGGAACACCTTC

len: 12
j_gene: TRBJ2-3
d_gene: .
abundance: .
v_gene: TRBV12-3/TRBV12-4
CDR3aa: CASSSGSDTQYF
CDR3nt: TGTGCCAGCAGCTCGGGTTCAGATACGCAGTATTTT

len: 13
j_gene: TRBJ2-1
d_gene: TRBD1
abundance: .
v_gene: TRBV6-5
CDR3aa: CASRKTGTIEQFF
CDR3nt: TGTGCCAGCAGGAAGACAGGGACAATTGAGCAGTTCTTC

len: 18
j_gene: TRBJ1-3
d_gene: TRBD1
abundance: once
v_gene: TRBV3-1/TRBV3-2
CDR3aa: CASSPRQGGTLSGNTIYF
CDR3nt: TGTGCCAGCAGCCCTCGTCAGGGGGGAACGCTCTCTGGAAACACCATATATTTT

len: 15
j_gene: TRBJ2-3
d_gene: .
abundance: .
v_gene: TRBV3-1/TRBV3-2
CDR3aa: CASSHGGQATDTQYF
CDR3nt: TGTGCCAGCAGCCACGGAGGGCAGGCCACAGATACGCAGTATTTT

len: 14
j_gene: TRBJ1-3
d_gene: .
abundance: few
v_gene: TRBV5-6
CDR3aa: CASSPTAGGNTIYF
CDR3nt: TGTGCCAGCAGCCCTACCGCAGGGGGAAACACCATATATTTT

len: 14
j_gene: TRBJ1-1
d_gene: TRBD1
abundance: .
v_gene: TRBV19
CDR3aa: CASSNLQGSPEAFF
CDR3nt: TGTGCCAGTAGTAACCTACAGGGGAGTCCTGAAGCTTTCTTT

len: 12
j_gene: TRBJ1-1
d_gene: .
abundance: .
v_gene: TRBV20-1
CDR3aa: CSASKIGTEAFF
CDR3nt: TGCAGTGCTAGTAAGATCGGCACTGAAGCTTTCTTT

len: 16
j_gene: TRBJ2-7
d_gene: .
abundance: .
v_gene: TRBV5-1
CDR3aa: CASSLEGQIPLGEQYF
CDR3nt: TGCGCCAGCAGCTTGGAGGGGCAAATCCCCCTAGGCGAGCAGTACTTC

len: 15
j_gene: TRBJ1-1
d_gene: .
abundance: few
v_gene: TRBV6-5
CDR3aa: CASTPSAGGHTEAFF
CDR3nt: TGTGCCAGCACCCCTTCCGCGGGAGGGCACACTGAAGCTTTCTTT